This entry features one T cell receptor (beta chain) sequence. TCRdb reanalysed the RT-PCR reads using MiXCR and keeps one entry per CDR3 protein. The sample includes more than 600,000 distinct CDR3 sequences, 13% to 15% of them seen just once. Sample: memory CD4+ T cells from blood. The TCR sequence derives from a female donor in good health, serving as a healthy control.

The CDR3 bases are TGTGCCAGCAGCGTAAATATAGGCCCTGAAGCTTTCTTT. Its translation is CASSVNIGPEAFF. The gene calls are TRBV9 and TRBJ1-1; D gene ambiguous. CDR3 length equals 13 residues. Per the germline V gene, CDR1 is SGDLS and CDR2 is YYNGEE. The germline V and J ends were trimmed by 1 base and 6 bases, with 10 bases remaining between them.